These T cell receptor beta chains were read from a single sample in a study of cytomegalovirus exposure and HLA in healthy donors. Method: immunoSEQ multiplex PCR; TCRdb's copy keeps in-frame clones and lacks some. The sample consists of 15,000 to 20,000 clones, 65% to 75% of them appearing once. Sequencing was done on a sample of PBMCs. The source of these receptors is a man aged 18 to 29 in good health and CMV-seronegative. The CDR3 runs from the conserved cysteine through the conserved F or W. A D gene is named only where the DNA matches it firmly. Where a row states a size, it is once, few, many or the class of an expanded clone; other rows omit it.

TRBJ2-5,-,-,TRBV25-1,TGTGCCAGCAGTGGACACTTCGCCGAGGAGACCCAGTACTTC,CASSGHFAEETQYF
TRBJ1-4,-,-,TRBV30,TGTGCCTGGAGTGTGTACTGGGGAGGGGGTAATCGACCAACTAATGAAAAACTGTTTTTT,CAWSVYWGGGNRPTNEKLFF
TRBJ1-5,-,-,TRBV30,TGTGCCTGGAGTTTAAGCGGGCCAGAACAGCCCCAGCATTTT,CAWSLSGPEQPQHF
TRBJ1-1,few,-,TRBV5-6,TGTGCCAGCAGCTTGGGACAGGTTTGGCGGAACACTGAAGCTTTCTTT,CASSLGQVWRNTEAFF
TRBJ2-3,-,-,TRBV29-1,TGCAGCGTTGCGACAACTAGCACAGATACGCAGTATTTT,CSVATTSTDTQYF
TRBJ2-3,-,-,TRBV4-1,TGCGCCAGCAGCCAAGTCCTAGCGACAGATACGCAGTATTTT,CASSQVLATDTQYF
TRBJ1-2,-,TRBD1,TRBV30,TGTGCCTGGGACAGGGGTTATGGCTACACCTTC,CAWDRGYGYTF
TRBJ1-1,-,-,TRBV29-1,TGCAGCGTTGAATTACTCGCCCATTCCACTGAAGCTTTCTTT,CSVELLAHSTEAFF
TRBJ2-3,-,TRBD1,TRBV2,TGTGCCAGCATTACGACAGGGAATCGAGATACGCAGTATTTT,CASITTGNRDTQYF
TRBJ1-4,few,-,TRBV5-6,TGTGCCAGCAGCGGCAGGGGCACTGAAAAACTGTTTTTT,CASSGRGTEKLFF
TRBJ1-1,-,-,TRBV29-1,TGCAGCGTTGAGCTTCGGGGTTTGAACGCTGAAGCTTTCTTT,CSVELRGLNAEAFF
TRBJ1-3,-,TRBD1,TRBV29-1,TGCAGCGTTGTCCGGGACAGGGAGATCTCTGGAAACACCATATATTTT,CSVVRDREISGNTIYF
TRBJ2-5,-,TRBD1,TRBV30,TGTGCCTGGAGTCCCGGGACAGGGGGTAAAGAGACCCAGTACTTC,CAWSPGTGGKETQYF
TRBJ1-2,-,TRBD1,TRBV10-3,TGTGCCATCAGTGAGTCCAGGGACAGGGGCTATGGCTACACCTTC,CAISESRDRGYGYTF
TRBJ2-7,-,TRBD2,TRBV15,TGTGCCACCAGCGGGAGGGAATCCGAGCAGTACTTC,CATSGRESEQYF
TRBJ1-5,-,TRBD1,TRBV5-6,TGTGCCAGCAGCGAGACAGGGCTAAATCAGCCCCAGCATTTT,CASSETGLNQPQHF
TRBJ1-2,-,-,TRBV29-1,TGCAGCGTTGACTCCCTCTTGGGCAGGGCTCGCTATGGCTACACCTTC,CSVDSLLGRARYGYTF
TRBJ2-7,few,-,TRBV14,TGTGCCAGCAGCCCGGCCGGGTCACAGGGCGAGCAGTACTTC,CASSPAGSQGEQYF
TRBJ2-7,-,TRBD1,TRBV7-8,TGTGCCAGCAGCGAAATTCCGGGACAGGGGTACGAGCAGTACTTC,CASSEIPGQGYEQYF
TRBJ2-7,-,-,TRBV2,TGTGCCAGCAGTGCTAGCGATTACTACGAGCAGTACTTC,CASSASDYYEQYF
TRBJ2-7,-,TRBD1,TRBV29-1,TGCAGCGTTTGGGGACAGGGGACCTACGAGCAGTACTTC,CSVWGQGTYEQYF
TRBJ1-5,few,TRBD1,TRBV4-1,TGCGCCAGCAGCCGATGGACAGGGGATGATCAGCCCCAGCATTTT,CASSRWTGDDQPQHF
TRBJ2-1,-,TRBD2,TRBV30,TGTGCCTGGAGTGAACTAGCGGGAGTGGGTGAGCAGTTCTTC,CAWSELAGVGEQFF
TRBJ2-7,-,TRBD2,TRBV29-1,TGCAGCGTTGGAAGCAGTGGACTAGCGGGAGCATCATCCTACGAGCAGTACTTC,CSVGSSGLAGASSYEQYF
TRBJ1-5,-,-,TRBV30,TGTGCCTGGAATTCCCAGGTTGAACAGCCCCAGCATTTT,CAWNSQVEQPQHF
TRBJ2-1,-,-,TRBV29-1,TGCAGCGTTCCAAAGACAAACTACAATGAGCAGTTCTTC,CSVPKTNYNEQFF
TRBJ1-2,-,TRBD1,TRBV7-2,TGTGCCAGCAGCATAGGACAGGGGGATGGCTACACCTTC,CASSIGQGDGYTF
TRBJ1-5,once,-,TRBV27,TGTGCCAGCAGCAGGCACAATCAGCCCCAGCATTTT,CASSRHNQPQHF
TRBJ2-3,-,-,TRBV4-3,TGCGCCAGCAGCCAAGACGGTTTGAGGGGGGGCAGCACAGATACGCAGTATTTT,CASSQDGLRGGSTDTQYF
TRBJ2-5,-,TRBD2,TRBV5-4,TGTGCCAGCAGCTTGGTTGCGGGAGGAGAAGAGACCCAGTACTTC,CASSLVAGGEETQYF
TRBJ2-1,-,-,TRBV5-6,TGTGCCAGCAGCTTGTCAGTTTACAATGAGCAGTTCTTC,CASSLSVYNEQFF
TRBJ2-5,-,-,TRBV29-1,TGCAGCGTTGAGATTCAGGACAGGCGGGGATCAGAGACCCAGTACTTC,CSVEIQDRRGSETQYF
TRBJ2-1,few,TRBD2,TRBV2,TGTGCCAGCAGAGAACTACTAGCGGGATTCCGAAATGAGCAGTTCTTC,CASRELLAGFRNEQFF
TRBJ2-7,-,-,TRBV5-1,TGCGCCAGCAGCTCTTCGCGATACGAGCAGTACTTC,CASSSSRYEQYF
TRBJ2-1,-,TRBD1,TRBV5-1,TGCGCCAGCAGCCCCCTGGGACAGACAACTATGATAACCTACAATGAGCAGTTCTTC,CASSPLGQTTMITYNEQFF
TRBJ1-2,-,-,TRBV29-1,TGCAGCGCCTTAGACGGAGCGGTCCATGGCTACACCTTC,CSALDGAVHGYTF
TRBJ1-1,-,-,TRBV30,TGTGCCTGGAATGGAGGTGCAGACACTGAAGCTTTCTTT,CAWNGGADTEAFF
TRBJ1-3,once,TRBD1,TRBV30,TGTGCCTGTAAATCGCAGACAGGGGCACTTCTGGGGGCTGGAAACACCATATATTTT,CACKSQTGALLGAGNTIYF
TRBJ2-7,-,-,TRBV29-1,TGCAGCGTGAATGGGGGGTGGTCGGGTGAGCAGTACTTC,CSVNGGWSGEQYF
TRBJ2-7,-,-,TRBV30,TGTGCCTGGAGTGGTGGAGCCTACGAGCAGTACTTC,CAWSGGAYEQYF
TRBJ1-1,-,TRBD1,TRBV7-8,TGTGCCAGCATCTTGGACAGGGGGAACACTGAAGCTTTCTTT,CASILDRGNTEAFF
TRBJ2-3,-,TRBD1,TRBV5-4,TGTGCCAGCAGCCCTGGGACAGGGGAAGGAGATACGCAGTATTTT,CASSPGTGEGDTQYF
TRBJ1-6,once,-,TRBV5-1,TGCGCCAGCAGCCCGGACAGTGGGGATTCACCCCTCCACTTT,CASSPDSGDSPLHF
TRBJ2-5,-,-,TRBV5-1,TGCGCCAGCAGCTTGACGCCAGCCGCGGCTGAGACCCAGTACTTC,CASSLTPAAAETQYF
TRBJ1-1,-,TRBD1,TRBV13,TGTGCCAGCAGCTGGGGACAGATGAACACTGAAGCTTTCTTT,CASSWGQMNTEAFF
TRBJ1-4,-,-,TRBV5-1,TGCGCCAGCAGCTTGGGAACGTCCCCCACCTCCGGTGAAAAACTGTTTTTT,CASSLGTSPTSGEKLFF
TRBJ1-5,-,-,TRBV30,TGTGCCTGGAGTCCAGGCCTCAATCAGCCCCAGCATTTT,CAWSPGLNQPQHF
TRBJ1-1,-,-,TRBV6-5,TGTGCCACACTAGGGACAGAAGCTTTCTTT,CATLGTEAFF
TRBJ1-4,-,-,TRBV6-5,TGTGCCAGCAGACCGCGAAGGAGGGATGGTGAAAAACTGTTTTTT,CASRPRRRDGEKLFF
TRBJ2-1,few,TRBD1,TRBV7-6,TGTGCCAGCAGCCCAGGGACAGGGGGTTACAATGAGCAGTTCTTC,CASSPGTGGYNEQFF
TRBJ2-7,-,-,TRBV30,TGTGCCTCCCACCCAGGAGGCTACGAGCAGTACTTC,CASHPGGYEQYF
TRBJ2-1,-,-,TRBV6-1,TGTGCCAGCAGTGTGGAGTTTGACAATGAGCAGTTCTTC,CASSVEFDNEQFF
TRBJ1-1,-,TRBD1,TRBV4-1,TGCGCCAGCAGCCTACGGACAGGTGAAGCTTTCTTT,CASSLRTGEAFF
TRBJ1-5,-,-,TRBV9,TGTGCCAGCAGCCCCTATGGACAGAATGATCAGCCCCAGCATTTT,CASSPYGQNDQPQHF